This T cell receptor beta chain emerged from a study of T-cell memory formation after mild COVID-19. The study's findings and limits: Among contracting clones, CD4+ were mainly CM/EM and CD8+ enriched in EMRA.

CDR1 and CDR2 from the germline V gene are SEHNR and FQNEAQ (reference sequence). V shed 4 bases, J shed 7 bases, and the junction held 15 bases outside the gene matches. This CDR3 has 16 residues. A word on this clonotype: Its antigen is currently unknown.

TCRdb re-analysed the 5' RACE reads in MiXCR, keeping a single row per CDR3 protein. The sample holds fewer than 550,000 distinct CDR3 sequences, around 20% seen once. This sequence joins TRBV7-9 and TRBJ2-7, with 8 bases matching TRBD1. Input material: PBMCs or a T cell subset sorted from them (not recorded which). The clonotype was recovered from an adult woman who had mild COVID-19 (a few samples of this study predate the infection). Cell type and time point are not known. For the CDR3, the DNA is TGTGCCAGCAGCTCCTCCCGCGTTCGACAGGGGAGGGAGCAGTACTTC. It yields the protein CASSSSRVRQGREQYF.